What follows are 26 T cell receptor beta chains derived from one specimen sequenced in a study of response to subunit inactivated influenza vaccine. TCRdb ran MiXCR on the RT-PCR reads and lists one entry per CDR3 protein. The sample contains 650,000 to 800,000 distinct CDR3 sequences, 14% of which appear only once. The input for sequencing was PBMCs from blood, taken approximately 15 days before vaccination. The origin of the receptors is a man aged 45-65 years who received an inactivated influenza vaccine.

V is TRBV5-6 and J is TRBJ2-5; possibly TRBD1 for D (6 bases). Germline values: CDR1 SGHDT, CDR2 YYEEEE. This CDR3 spans 15 amino acids. Trimming shortened V by 2 bases and J by 5 bases, and 16 bases separated the two germline ends. The CDR3 DNA is TGTGCCAGCAGCTTTCCCACAGGGAATCAGGAGACCCAGTACTTC. This encodes CASSFPTGNQETQYF.

This clonotype showed up just a few times. The chain carries TRBV29-1 and TRBJ2-1; TRBD2 matches 9 bases. V was clipped by 7 bases and J by 3 bases; unmatched bases: 4. Germline V CDR1 and CDR2: SQVTM, ANQGSEA. This CDR3 is built from 13 residues. This CDR3 reads CSARTSDYNEQFF. Written as DNA, the CDR3 is TGCAGCGCCCGGACTAGCGACTACAATGAGCAGTTCTTC.

The chain couples TRBV5-5 to TRBJ2-3; the D is unclear. CDR1 SGHKS and CDR2 YYEKEE come from the germline V gene (reference sequence). V dropped 4 bases and J dropped 0 bases, with 15 bases sitting between them. The CDR3 extends over 16 amino acids. In DNA form, the CDR3 reads TGTGCCAGCAGCGTACGACCGGTTCCAAGCACAGATACGCAGTATTTT. This translates into CASSVRPVPSTDTQYF.

This clonotype was observed a few times. J is TRBJ2-1 and V is TRBV5-1; no clear D gene. The CDR3 is 14 amino acids. Germline assignment: CDR1 SGHRS and CDR2 YFSETQ. Trimming took off 4 bases at V and 5 bases at J, with 13 bases between the two ends. CDR3 residues: CASSPSVGNNEQFF. The CDR3 region has the DNA TGCGCCAGCAGCCCATCTGTGGGCAACAATGAGCAGTTCTTC.

This clonotype was counted a few times. The chain links TRBV4-2 to TRBJ1-2; a weak D match, TRBD1 (5 bases). With 1 base removed from V and 1 base from J, the gap between germline ends came to 16 bases. The CDR3 is 17 amino acids. Germline CDR1 reads LGHNA; CDR2 reads YNFKEQ. The CDR3 spells CASSQAVVGQGNYGYTF. DNA for the CDR3: TGTGCCAGCAGCCAAGCTGTGGTAGGGCAGGGTAACTATGGCTACACCTTC.

This clonotype showed up many times. This chain connects TRBV20-1 to TRBJ2-7, with D maybe TRBD1 (5 bases). V lost 6 bases, J lost 2 bases, and 14 bases lay in between. CDR1 and CDR2 from the germline V gene are DFQATT and SNEGSKA (reference sequence). There are 13 residues in the CDR3. CDR3: CSAETDPTYEQYF. The CDR3, as DNA: TGCAGTGCAGAGACAGATCCGACCTACGAGCAGTACTTC.

The rearrangement joins TRBV12-3 or TRBV12-4 to TRBJ1-2, with TRBD1 matching 10 bases. This CDR3 contains 16 residues. Losses at the gene ends were 5 bases for V and 3 bases for J; bases not matched to a gene: 9. The CDR3 loop is CASSLRDRGSDYGYTF. CDR3 in DNA: TGTGCCAGCAGTCTCCGGGACAGGGGCAGTGACTATGGCTACACCTTC.

In its sample, this clonotype was seen many times. The chain is built from TRBV12-3 or TRBV12-4 and TRBJ1-1, with unresolved D. The ends were cut back, 6 bases at V and 5 bases at J, with 10 bases in the middle. CDR3 length: 12 residues. Written as DNA, the CDR3 is TGTGCCAGCAGCCCGTTGCGGACTGAAGCTTTCTTT. Translated: CASSPLRTEAFF.

The chain combines TRBV7-9 with TRBJ2-7; TRBD1 might be the D (6 bases). The ends were cut back, 4 bases at V and 2 bases at J, with 9 bases in the middle. Looked up from germline, CDR1 is SEHNR and CDR2 is FQNEAQ (reference sequence). The CDR3 is 13 residues long. The CDR3 DNA follows: TGTGCCAGCAGCTCGTACAGGGCCTACGAGCAGTACTTC. Its protein is CASSSYRAYEQYF.

The chain recombines TRBV28 with TRBJ2-7; possible D gene TRBD2, 5 bases. The V end lost 2 bases, the J end lost 2 bases, and 10 bases lay between the germline ends. CDR3 length equals 14 residues. Germline lookup yields CDR1 MDHEN and CDR2 SYDVKM. CDR3 sequence (DNA): TGTGCCAGCAGTTTAGACTACAGAGCCTACGAGCAGTACTTC. Translated, it gives CASSLDYRAYEQYF. Complete variable domain (other parts from reference TRBV28 and TRBJ2-7): DVKVTQSSRYLVKRTGEKVFLECVQDMDHENMFWYRQDPGLGLRLIYFSYDVKMKEKGDIPEGYSVSREKKERFSLILESASTNQTSMYLCASSLDYRAYEQYFGPGTRLTVT.

This chain links TRBV19 with TRBJ2-1, with 9 bases lining up with TRBD1. The CDR3 totals 17 residues. J was trimmed by 7 bases and V by 3 bases; bases with no gene match: 13. CDR1 is LNHDA and CDR2 is SQIVND in the germline V gene (reference sequence). CDR3 residues: CASSMGRDRDGSNEQFF. In DNA form, the CDR3 reads TGTGCCAGTAGTATGGGAAGGGACAGGGACGGCTCAAATGAGCAGTTCTTC.

This clonotype was recorded a few times. The rearrangement joins TRBV5-1 to TRBJ1-6, with D possibly being TRBD1 (5 bases). V lost 6 bases, J lost 7 bases, and 11 bases lay in between. CDR3 length: 13 amino acids. The germline V gene encodes CDR1 SGHRS and CDR2 YFSETQ. CDR3 sequence reads: CASKGTGNSPLHF. CDR3 in DNA: TGCGCCAGCAAGGGGACGGGCAATTCACCCCTCCACTTT.

This clonotype was observed a handful of times. The CDR3 here is CASSLRVSEAFF. The CDR3 DNA is TGTGCCAGCAGCCTCAGGGTCTCTGAAGCTTTCTTT. The genes are TRBV5-5 and TRBJ1-1; D is possibly TRBD1 (5 bases). Per germline, CDR1 SGHKS and CDR2 YYEKEE (reference sequence). This CDR3 is 12 amino acids long. V was shortened by 4 bases and J by 6 bases, with 10 bases between the two germline ends.

The CDR3 region is CASSLEAQVSYEQYF. DNA for the CDR3: TGCGCCAGCAGCTTGGAGGCACAGGTATCCTACGAGCAGTACTTC. The V gene is TRBV5-1, the J gene TRBJ2-7, with a weak D call TRBD1 (5 bases). The ends were cut back, 0 bases at V and 1 base at J, with 11 bases in the middle. This CDR3 spans 15 amino acids. The germline V gene has CDR1 SGHRS and CDR2 YFSETQ.

This clonotype appeared once. This chain joins TRBV14 and TRBJ2-5; maybe TRBD2 (5 bases). Trimming cost V 5 bases and J 7 bases, with 20 bases left between them. In germline, CDR1 is SGHDN, CDR2 FVKESK. This CDR3 contains 15 residues. The DNA of the CDR3 is TGTGCCAGCAGCTACCGGACGGGGAACGGGGTGACCCAGTACTTC. Residues: CASSYRTGNGVTQYF.

This clonotype turned up a few times. The chain has TRBV24-1 and TRBJ2-7; tentatively, D is TRBD1 (6 bases). Germline V gives CDR1 KGHDR, CDR2 SFDVKD. V lost 8 bases, J lost 3 bases, and 19 bases lay in between. CDR3 length: 15 amino acids. Here the CDR3 reads CATTQAGAYNYEQYF. The CDR3 coding sequence is TGTGCCACCACACAGGCAGGGGCTTATAACTACGAGCAGTACTTC.

The J gene is TRBJ2-7, the V gene TRBV20-1, with TRBD1 matching 10 bases. Germline CDR1 DFQATT, CDR2 SNEGSKA (reference sequence). This CDR3 contains 16 residues. The trim removed 0 bases at V and 7 bases at J, leaving 12 bases unmatched. The CDR3 nucleotides are TGCAGTGCTAGAGATCATCGGGGACAGGGGAGTCAGGAGCAGTACTTC. It translates to CSARDHRGQGSQEQYF.

This clonotype has a count of ten or more. The rearrangement joins TRBV7-9 to TRBJ1-2; no firm D call. The CDR3 runs to 13 residues. Trimming cost V 5 bases and J 4 bases, with 11 bases left between them. CDR1 and CDR2 (germline): SEHNR, FQNEAQ (reference sequence). This CDR3 reads CASSADTFYGYTF. In DNA form, the CDR3 reads TGTGCCAGCAGCGCCGACACGTTCTATGGCTACACCTTC.

This clonotype has more than one count but fewer than ten. This chain connects TRBV6-1 to TRBJ1-4; a weak D match, TRBD1 (6 bases). CDR1 and CDR2 from the germline V gene are MNHNS and SASEGT. CDR3 length: 14 amino acids. Trimming removed 6 bases at V and 8 bases at J, with 16 bases between. CDR3 residues: CASRHAGDKEKLFF. DNA for the CDR3: TGTGCCAGCAGGCATGCGGGGGACAAAGAAAAACTGTTTTTT.

V and J are TRBV7-9 and TRBJ2-5, with D unclear. Germline lookup yields CDR1 SEHNR and CDR2 FQNEAQ (reference sequence). The CDR3 covers 13 residues. V lost 0 bases to trimming and J lost 3 bases, with 5 bases between them. The CDR3 coding sequence is TGTGCCAGCAGCTTAGCTTATGAAGAGACCCAGTACTTC. Amino acid sequence: CASSLAYEETQYF.

In its sample, this clonotype was seen a few times. The rearrangement joins TRBV20-1 to TRBJ2-7; the match to TRBD1 covers 7 bases. V dropped 1 base and J dropped 2; count of bases not matched to a gene: 5. Per germline, CDR1 DFQATT and CDR2 SNEGSKA (reference sequence). CDR3 length: 14 amino acids. The DNA for the CDR3 is TGCAGTGCTAGAGTGACAGGGAGAACCTACGAGCAGTACTTC. This encodes CSARVTGRTYEQYF.

V and J are TRBV3-1 and TRBJ1-1; 10 bases agree with TRBD1. The germline V gene encodes CDR1 LGHDT and CDR2 YNNKEL (reference sequence). There are 14 residues in the CDR3. V shed 3 bases, J shed 6 bases, and the junction held 4 bases outside the gene matches. CDR3 in amino acids: CASSHDGQGAEAFF. CDR3 DNA: TGTGCCAGCAGCCATGACGGACAGGGGGCTGAAGCTTTCTTT.

The gene calls are TRBV9 and TRBJ2-3, with D perhaps TRBD2 (5 bases). The V and J ends lost 0 bases and 4 bases respectively, with 9 bases between them. The CDR3 has 14 amino acids. Germline CDR1 is SGDLS and CDR2 is YYNGEE. This CDR3 is CASSVALVADTQYF. In DNA form, the CDR3 reads TGTGCCAGCAGCGTAGCACTAGTGGCAGATACGCAGTATTTT.

This clonotype appeared a few times. The CDR3 sequence: CATSAGTSGSTDTQYF. The DNA of the CDR3 is TGTGCCACCAGCGCCGGGACTAGCGGGAGTACAGATACGCAGTATTTT. The chain couples TRBV15 to TRBJ2-3, with 14 bases aligning to TRBD2. The CDR3 length is 16 residues. Germline V CDR1 and CDR2: LNHNV, YYDKDF (reference sequence). Trimming took 5 bases from V and 3 from J; bases not matched to a gene: 4.

This clonotype was recorded a few times. This chain joins TRBV7-9 and TRBJ2-3, with D hard to call. Trimming took off 5 bases at V and 2 bases at J, with 11 bases between the two ends. The CDR3 is 14 residues long. Germline loops: CDR1 SEHNR, CDR2 FQNEAQ (reference sequence). CDR3 region: CASSGRYYTDTQYF. The CDR3 coding sequence is TGTGCCAGCAGCGGCAGGTACTACACAGATACGCAGTATTTT.

This clonotype was found a few times. The chain joins TRBV29-1 to TRBJ2-7, with D hard to call. The V end lost 4 bases, the J end lost 3 bases, and 13 bases lay between the germline ends. Germline CDR1 is SQVTM and CDR2 is ANQGSEA. The CDR3 contains 13 residues. The CDR3 DNA sequence: TGCAGCGTTGGCTCATGGGAAGGCTACGAGCAGTACTTC. Its translation is CSVGSWEGYEQYF.